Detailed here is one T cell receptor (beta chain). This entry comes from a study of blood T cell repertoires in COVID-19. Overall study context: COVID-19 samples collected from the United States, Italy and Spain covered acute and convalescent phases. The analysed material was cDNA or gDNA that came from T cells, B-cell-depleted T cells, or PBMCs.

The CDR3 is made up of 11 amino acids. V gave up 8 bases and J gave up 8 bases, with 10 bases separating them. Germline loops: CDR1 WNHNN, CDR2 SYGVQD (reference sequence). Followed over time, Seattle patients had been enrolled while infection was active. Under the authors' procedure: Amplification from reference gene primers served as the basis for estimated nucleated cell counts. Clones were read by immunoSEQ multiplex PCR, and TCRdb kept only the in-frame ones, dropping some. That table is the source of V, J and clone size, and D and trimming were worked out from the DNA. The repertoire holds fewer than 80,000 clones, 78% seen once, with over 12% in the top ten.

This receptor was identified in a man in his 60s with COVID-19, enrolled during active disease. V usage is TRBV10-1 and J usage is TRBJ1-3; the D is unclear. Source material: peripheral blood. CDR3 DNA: TGCGCCAGCTCTTTCGGGGACACCATATATTTT. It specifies CASSFGDTIYF.